This entry describes one TCR beta chain. This entry belongs to a study of blood T cell repertoires in COVID-19. Turning to the study itself: Samples taken during acute and convalescent COVID-19 were collected in the United States, Italy and Spain. T cells, B-cell-depleted T cells, or PBMCs provided the cDNA or gDNA that served as material.

This CDR3 has 18 residues. Per the germline V gene, CDR1 is GTSNPN and CDR2 is SVGIG (reference sequence). The V segment lost 2 bases and the J segment 4 bases; nucleotides outside the gene matches: 16. Source study methods: Cell counts per sample came from amplifying reference gene primers. Repertoires were generated with immunoSEQ multiplex PCR, while TCRdb's copy carries only in-frame clones and drops some. V, J and clone size are those of that table, while D and trimming were read from the DNA. The data contain 190,000 or so clones, around 91% of them seen just once; the ten biggest clones take up 0.6% to 0.8%.

The sequenced sample consisted of peripheral blood. This TCR was sampled from a man in his fifties or sixties with acute or convalescent COVID-19. This chain uses TRBV30 with TRBJ1-5, with TRBD1 matching 8 bases. CDR3: CAWSHPGQGLFKNQPQHF. As DNA, the CDR3 is TGTGCCTGGAGTCACCCTGGACAGGGACTCTTTAAAAATCAGCCCCAGCATTTT.